This T cell receptor beta chain came from a study of blood T cell repertoires in COVID-19. Across the study: COVID-19 samples, acute and convalescent, were from the United States, Italy and Spain. Sources were T cells, B-cell-depleted T cells, or PBMCs; the material itself was cDNA or gDNA.

Germline values: CDR1 MDHEN, CDR2 SYDVKM. The CDR3 loop spans 14 amino acids. Germline trimming cut 9 bases from V and 1 base from J; bases unmatched to any gene: 4. Original methodology: Nucleated cell number was recorded as an estimate derived from reference gene primer amplification. Libraries were prepared by immunoSEQ multiplex PCR; TCRdb keeps only in-frame clonotypes and omits some of them. V and J calls and clone size are given by that table; D and trimming were obtained from the DNA. The table lists some 150,000 clones, around 84% of them singletons. This TCR derives from a human donor with acute or convalescent COVID-19. The donor label of this sample is uncertain. The sample was peripheral blood. V gene TRBV28 combines with J gene TRBJ2-3, with 10 nucleotides matching TRBD2. The CDR3 loop reads CASKAGGGTDTQYF. The CDR3, as DNA: TGTGCCAGTAAAGCGGGGGGGGGCACAGATACGCAGTATTTT.